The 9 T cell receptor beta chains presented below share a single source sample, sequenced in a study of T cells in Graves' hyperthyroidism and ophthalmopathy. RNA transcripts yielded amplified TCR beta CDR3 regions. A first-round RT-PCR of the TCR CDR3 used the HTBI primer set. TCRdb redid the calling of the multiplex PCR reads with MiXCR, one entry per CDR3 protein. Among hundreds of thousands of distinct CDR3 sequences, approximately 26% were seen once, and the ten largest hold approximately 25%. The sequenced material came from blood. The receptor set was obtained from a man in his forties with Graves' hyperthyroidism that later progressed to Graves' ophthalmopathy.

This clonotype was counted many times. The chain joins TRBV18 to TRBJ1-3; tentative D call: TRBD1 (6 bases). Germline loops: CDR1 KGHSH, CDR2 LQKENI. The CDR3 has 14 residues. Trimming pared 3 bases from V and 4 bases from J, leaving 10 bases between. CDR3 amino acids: CASSPATGGNTIYF. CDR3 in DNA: TGTGCCAGCTCACCTGCGACAGGAGGAAACACCATATATTTT.

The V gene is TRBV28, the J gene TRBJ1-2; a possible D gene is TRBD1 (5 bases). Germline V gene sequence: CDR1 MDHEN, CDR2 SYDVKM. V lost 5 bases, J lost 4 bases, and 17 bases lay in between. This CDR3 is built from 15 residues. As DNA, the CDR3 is TGTGCCAGCAGTCCGCGGCTAGGGCAGGGCTATGGCTACACCTTC. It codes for CASSPRLGQGYGYTF.

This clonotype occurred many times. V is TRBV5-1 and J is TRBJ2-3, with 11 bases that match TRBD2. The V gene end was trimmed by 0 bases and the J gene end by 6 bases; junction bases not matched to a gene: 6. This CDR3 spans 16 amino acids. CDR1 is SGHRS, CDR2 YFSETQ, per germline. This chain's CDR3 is CASSLVLAGGTDTQYF. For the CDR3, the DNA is TGCGCCAGCAGCTTGGTTCTAGCGGGAGGAACGGATACGCAGTATTTT.

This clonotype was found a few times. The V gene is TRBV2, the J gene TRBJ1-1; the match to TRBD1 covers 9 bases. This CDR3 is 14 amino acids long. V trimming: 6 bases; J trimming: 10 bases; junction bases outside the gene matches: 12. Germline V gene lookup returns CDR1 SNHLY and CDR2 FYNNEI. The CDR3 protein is CASRSFGTGFSAFF. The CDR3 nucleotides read TGTGCCAGCAGGAGCTTCGGGACAGGGTTTTCAGCTTTCTTT.

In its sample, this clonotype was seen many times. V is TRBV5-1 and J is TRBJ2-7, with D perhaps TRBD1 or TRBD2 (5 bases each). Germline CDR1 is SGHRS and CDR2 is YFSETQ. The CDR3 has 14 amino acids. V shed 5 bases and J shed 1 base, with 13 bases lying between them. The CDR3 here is CASRPLEGSYEQYF. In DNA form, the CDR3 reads TGCGCCAGCAGGCCCCTTGAGGGGTCCTACGAGCAGTACTTC. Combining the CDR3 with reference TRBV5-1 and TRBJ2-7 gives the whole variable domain KAGVTQTPRYLIKTRGQQVTLSCSPISGHRSVSWYQQTPGQGLQFLFEYFSETQRNKGNFPGRFSGRQFSNSRSEMNVSTLELGDSALYLCASRPLEGSYEQYFGPGTRLTVT.

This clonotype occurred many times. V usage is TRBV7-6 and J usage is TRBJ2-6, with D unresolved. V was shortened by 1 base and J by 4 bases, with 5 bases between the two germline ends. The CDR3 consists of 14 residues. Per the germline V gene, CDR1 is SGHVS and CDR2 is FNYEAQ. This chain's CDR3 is CASSLDPGANVLTF. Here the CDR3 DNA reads TGTGCCAGCAGCTTAGATCCCGGGGCCAACGTCCTGACTTTC.

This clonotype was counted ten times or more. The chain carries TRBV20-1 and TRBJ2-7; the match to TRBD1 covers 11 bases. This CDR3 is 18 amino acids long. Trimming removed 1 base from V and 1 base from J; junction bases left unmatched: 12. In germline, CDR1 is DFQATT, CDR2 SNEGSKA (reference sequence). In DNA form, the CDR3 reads TGCAGTGCTAGAGGACCCGGGACAGGGGGGATCGCATCCTACGAGCAGTACTTC. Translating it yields CSARGPGTGGIASYEQYF.

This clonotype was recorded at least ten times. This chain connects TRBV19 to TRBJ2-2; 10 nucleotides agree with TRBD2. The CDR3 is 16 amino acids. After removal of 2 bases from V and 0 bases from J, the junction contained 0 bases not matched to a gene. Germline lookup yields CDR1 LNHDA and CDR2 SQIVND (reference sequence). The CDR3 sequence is CASSISGRANTGELFF. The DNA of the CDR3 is TGTGCCAGTAGTATAAGCGGGAGGGCGAACACCGGGGAGCTGTTTTTT.

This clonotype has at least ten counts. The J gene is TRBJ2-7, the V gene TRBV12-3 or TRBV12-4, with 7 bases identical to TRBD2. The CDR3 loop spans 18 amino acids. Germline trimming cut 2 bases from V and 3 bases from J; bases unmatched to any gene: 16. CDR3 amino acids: CASSLSPSRRERFYEQYF. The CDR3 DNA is TGTGCCAGCAGTTTAAGCCCGAGTAGGCGGGAGAGATTCTACGAGCAGTACTTC.